This record looks at one TCR beta chain sequence and its context. The specificity of this receptor is unknown. There are no base qualities to consult, and no much larger clone falls within one base. These data come from a study of beta chain features in type 1 diabetes (dated by TCRdb to the late 2010s). Background for the entire study: Mean age, gender distribution, total cell number and subset yield did not differ between patients and healthy donors. In the study, recently diagnosed type 1 diabetes patients and matched healthy donors were compared on the TCRB repertoires of their sorted circulating CD4+ T cell subsets. Whereas all 30 or so donors provided naive and central memory subsets, regulatory and stem cell-like memory subsets were isolated from just 8 patients and roughly 8 healthy donors. A total of 107,917,701 sorted cells were examined across all samples, and the number of cells per subset was strongly correlated with RNA yield.

From each donor, a single peripheral blood sample of about 116 mL on average was drawn into heparinised tubes. A BD FACSAria II was used to sort naive, central memory, regulatory and stem cell-like memory CD4+ T cells with a panel that included CD45RO, CCR7, CD25, CD127, CD95 and CD27. A purity above 95% was achieved for all sorted populations. PBMCs were isolated immediately by Lymphoprep density gradient centrifugation and stained directly without culture. To minimize batch effects, samples were stained and sorted in pairs, one healthy donor with one patient per experiment. V trim: 4 bases; J trim: 0 bases; unmatched bases: 5. Looking up the germline V gene yields CDR1 SNHLY and CDR2 FYNNEI. There are 16 amino acids in the CDR3, from cysteine to phenylalanine inclusive. The entry retains the CDR3 DNA only, 48 bases that are in frame from base 1. General study outcomes and caveats: The naive, central memory and regulatory TCRB repertoires appeared to resemble one another more closely among patients than among healthy donors. HLA sub-analyses involved small numbers of individuals, so any influence of HLA type on TCRB rearrangement remained unresolved. Sequencing cDNA rather than genomic DNA could over-represent highly expressing activated cells, although activation and CD3 levels did not differ between groups. At VDJ recombination sites, patients with type 1 diabetes made fewer insertions and deleted more nucleotides, a pattern implying thymic rearrangement abnormalities. A moderate but significant shortening of TCRB CDR3 length was observed in type 1 diabetes patients in all four CD4+ subsets. Shorter templates might be favored by PCR, yet because patient and control samples were amplified and corrected together, any such skew would affect both groups equally.

The entire amount of isolated RNA was reverse transcribed using the High Capacity cDNA Reverse Transcription Kit, so the sequenced TCRB transcripts were expressed ones. Naive, central memory and regulatory T cell samples underwent deep immunoSEQ sequencing, averaging approximately 3.3 million total reads per sample. After sorted cells were lysed in RLT buffer, RNA was extracted with DNase-treated RNeasy Micro or Mini kits, with the choice depending on cell number. Each cell subset was processed on its own to prevent cross-contamination, while patient and healthy donor samples were processed together. The immunoSEQ multiplex PCR was used to amplify TCRB sequences from cDNA, generating 87-bp fragments that spanned the CDR3 region. Amplicons were sequenced on the Illumina HiSeq platform. Per the original workflow: PCR bias was computationally corrected using synthetic template baselines, reads within Hamming distance 2 were collapsed, and singletons that could not be merged were discarded. Reads were aligned to IMGT to assign V, D and J genes, CDR3 length, and insertions or deletions at six rearrangement sites. Clonotype counts were normalized to sorted cell number within each subset before computing true diversity and Gini coefficients with the tcR R package. The overlap coefficient, calculated on TCRB nucleotide sequences, was used to measure repertoire sharing. Out-of-frame TCRB sequences from naive cells were analyzed to stand in for the pre-selection repertoire. TCRdb re-hosts the immuneACCESS table, in-frame sequences only. Its copies lack some clones; in the studies checked, an unresolved V gene accounts for under half of them, and the cause for the rest is not known. Clone size and the V and J calls come from that table; the DNA yielded D and trimming. The sample table holds under 300,000 clones, of which around 14% were seen once. Clones ranked in the top ten supply approximately 0.018% of the sample.

Recombination joined TRBV2 with TRBJ1-5; TRBD1 agrees with 8 junctional bases. This sequence originates from a man between 25 and 39 years old with type 1 diabetes. The specimen sequenced was naive CD4+ T cells from blood. The cell subset or site label, read with the paper, signifies: true naive CD4+ T cells. Here the CDR3 is given as CASSADRGRSNQPQHF. The sequenced DNA: TGTGCCAGCAGTGCAGACAGGGGTCGTAGCAATCAGCCCCAGCATTTT.